This T cell receptor beta chain was identified in a study of blood T cell repertoires in COVID-19. Study information: Both acute and convalescent COVID-19 samples were obtained from the United States, Italy and Spain. PBMCs, B-cell-depleted T cells, or T cells provided the cDNA or gDNA that made up the material.

Original methodology: Reference gene primer amplification gave nucleated cell count estimates. Produced via immunoSEQ multiplex PCR; TCRdb's table is partial and in-frame only. The V and J calls and the clone size are those of that table, but D and trimming were determined from the DNA. In the table there are under 150,000 clones, around 88% of which are singletons. The CDR3 has 16 amino acids. Germline CDR1 and CDR2: LGHNA and YSLEER. V lost 2 bases to trimming and J lost 8 bases; unmatched junction nucleotides: 13. This clone has only one observation. Sequencing input: peripheral blood. The TCR sequence derives from a man of 80 years or more with active or convalescent COVID-19. The V call is TRBV4-3, the J call TRBJ1-2; 8 bases match TRBD1. The CDR3 bases are TGCGCCAGCAGCCAAACCCCCCGCCCAGGGGGCCCGGGCTACACCTTC. Its protein product is CASSQTPRPGGPGYTF.